Following are 30 T cell receptor beta chains from one sample sequenced in a study of T cells after yellow fever vaccination. TCRdb reprocessed the 5' RACE reads via MiXCR and lists one record per CDR3 protein. In the table there are hundreds of thousands of distinct CDR3 sequences, roughly 8.6% of which are singletons. The sequencing here drew on PBMCs, taken approximately 40 days after the first yellow fever vaccination. Receptor source: a young man who received the YFV17D yellow fever vaccine.

The gene calls are TRBV20-1 and TRBJ2-3; possibly TRBD2 for D (5 bases). In germline, CDR1 is DFQATT, CDR2 SNEGSKA (reference sequence). The CDR3 extends over 11 amino acids. Trimming shortened V by 1 base and J by 6 bases, and 5 bases separated the two germline ends. The DNA of the CDR3 is TGCAGTGCTAGAGGCGGGGATACGCAGTATTTT. This gives the protein CSARGGDTQYF.

The chain carries TRBV29-1 and TRBJ2-7, with 7 bases aligning to TRBD1. The CDR3 runs to 12 residues. V was clipped by 4 bases and J by 6 bases; unmatched bases: 6. CDR1 SQVTM and CDR2 ANQGSEA come from the germline V gene. CDR3 loop: CSVAQGVTEQYV. The CDR3 DNA reads as TGCAGCGTTGCCCAGGGGGTGACCGAGCAGTACGTC.

This clonotype has a handful of counts. V usage is TRBV18 and J usage is TRBJ1-2; tentatively, D is TRBD1 (5 bases). The CDR3 has 14 amino acids. Germline V gives CDR1 KGHSH, CDR2 LQKENI. Trimming removed 3 bases from V and 5 bases from J, with 13 bases in between. DNA for the CDR3: TGTGCCAGCTCACCGTCGGGGGAGACGTATGGCTACACCTTC. Residues: CASSPSGETYGYTF.

This clonotype was observed a few times. The chain employs TRBV7-6 and TRBJ1-1, with D unclear. The length of the CDR3 is 14 residues. Germline V CDR1 and CDR2: SGHVS, FNYEAQ. Trimming left V 1 base short and J 0 bases short, with 6 bases between. CDR3 amino acids: CASSLVIMNTEAFF. The CDR3 DNA reads as TGTGCCAGCAGCTTAGTAATTATGAACACTGAAGCTTTCTTT. Filled out from reference TRBV7-6 and TRBJ1-1, the complete variable domain reads GAGVSQSPRYKVTKRGQDVALRCDPISGHVSLYWYRQALGQGPEFLTYFNYEAQQDKSGLPNDRFSAERPEGSISTLTIQRTEQRDSAMYRCASSLVIMNTEAFFGQGTRLTVV.

The chain has TRBV12-3 or TRBV12-4 and TRBJ2-7, with D possibly being TRBD1 (5 bases). V dropped 5 bases and J dropped 6 bases, with 8 bases sitting between them. The CDR3 runs 11 residues. CDR3 loop: CASSAGFEQYV. CDR3 in DNA: TGTGCCAGCAGTGCAGGGTTCGAGCAGTACGTC.

The CDR3 sequence: CASSATSTPSSNEQFF. In nucleotides, the CDR3 is TGTGCCAGCAGTGCAACTAGTACCCCTTCTTCCAATGAGCAGTTCTTC. This rearrangement joins TRBV12-3 or TRBV12-4 to TRBJ2-1, with TRBD2 as a possible D gene (5 bases). The CDR3 runs to 16 residues. Trimming removed 5 bases from V and 6 bases from J, with 20 bases in between.

This clonotype was found many times. The V and J genes are TRBV5-1 and TRBJ1-1, with D unresolved. Germline V gene data show CDR1 as SGHRS and CDR2 as YFSETQ. The V and J ends lost 4 bases and 1 base respectively, with 8 bases between them. The length of the CDR3 is 13 residues. This CDR3 is CASSLSRNTEAFF. CDR3 nucleotides: TGCGCCAGCAGCCTTAGTCGGAACACTGAAGCTTTCTTT.

J is TRBJ2-3 and V is TRBV6-2 or TRBV6-3; 7 nucleotides match TRBD2. Germline loops: CDR1 MNHEY, CDR2 SVGEGT. The trim removed 6 bases at V and 6 bases at J, leaving 15 bases unmatched. The CDR3 totals 16 residues. The CDR3 here is CASRDDTSAVGDTQYF. In nucleotides, the CDR3 is TGTGCCAGCAGGGACGATACTAGCGCCGTGGGCGATACGCAGTATTTT.

This chain joins TRBV12-3 or TRBV12-4 and TRBJ1-1; D possibly corresponds to TRBD1 (6 bases). CDR3 length equals 15 residues. Trimming removed 1 base at V and 4 bases at J, with 13 bases between. The CDR3, as DNA: TGTGCCAGCAGTTTAGGGGACAAAGTGACCACTGAAGCTTTCTTT. Encoded protein: CASSLGDKVTTEAFF.

This rearrangement joins TRBV7-9 to TRBJ2-2; 8 bases line up with TRBD2. The CDR3 loop spans 16 amino acids. Trimming removed 5 bases from V and 4 bases from J; junction bases left unmatched: 9. Germline lookup yields CDR1 SEHNR and CDR2 FQNEAQ (reference sequence). CDR3 sequence (DNA): TGTGCCAGCAGCCCCAAGGCGGGGGGTCTCACCGGGGAGCTGTTTTTT. It codes for CASSPKAGGLTGELFF.

V usage is TRBV5-1 and J usage is TRBJ2-5; 8 bases align to TRBD2. Per the germline V gene, CDR1 is SGHRS and CDR2 is YFSETQ. The CDR3 extends over 14 amino acids. J was trimmed by 4 bases and V by 3 bases; bases with no gene match: 5. CDR3 residues: CASSSGGTRETQYF. The CDR3 DNA reads as TGCGCCAGCAGCTCGGGGGGGACTAGAGAGACCCAGTACTTC.

The rearrangement links TRBV9 to TRBJ2-3, with 9 nucleotides matching TRBD2. CDR1 and CDR2 from the germline V gene are SGDLS and YYNGEE. CDR3 length: 20 residues. With V trimmed by 0 bases and J by 5 bases, 19 bases remained unmatched. The CDR3: CASSVAGFGRGGLPGDTQYF. As DNA, the CDR3 is TGTGCCAGCAGCGTAGCTGGTTTTGGGCGGGGGGGCCTTCCCGGAGATACGCAGTATTTT.

CDR3 coding DNA: TGTGCCAGCAGGGGAACCCTAGCGGCCGAGCAGTACTTC. Protein sequence: CASRGTLAAEQYF. The V and J genes are TRBV6-1 and TRBJ2-7, with 7 bases fitting TRBD2. The CDR3 runs to 13 residues. Germline CDR1 reads MNHNS; CDR2 reads SASEGT. With 6 bases clipped from V and 6 bases from J, the junction kept 8 bases outside the gene matches.

In its sample, this clonotype was seen a few times. The V and J genes are TRBV7-9 and TRBJ2-3, with D tentatively TRBD2 (5 bases). Looked up from germline, CDR1 is SEHNR and CDR2 is FQNEAQ (reference sequence). The CDR3 is 13 amino acids. Trimming removed 1 base from V and 11 bases from J, with 13 bases in between. In DNA form, the CDR3 reads TGTGCCAGCAGCTTAGGCCCGGGAACGGGGCAGTATTTT. Protein product: CASSLGPGTGQYF.

The sample holds many counts of this clonotype. The genes are TRBV12-3 or TRBV12-4 and TRBJ2-1, with D unresolved. This CDR3 contains 13 residues. Deletions cut 4 bases from V and 6 bases from J, with 10 bases between. The CDR3 protein is CASSSTEGNEQFF. In nucleotides, the CDR3 is TGTGCCAGCAGTTCAACGGAAGGCAATGAGCAGTTCTTC.

This clonotype was recorded at least ten times. The J gene is TRBJ2-5, the V gene TRBV6-5, with D possibly matching TRBD2 (6 bases). The CDR3 loop spans 13 amino acids. V lost 4 bases to trimming and J lost 5 bases, with 11 bases between them. Germline CDR1 MNHEY, CDR2 SVGAGI. This CDR3 reads CASSSRGAETQYF. CDR3 coding DNA: TGTGCCAGCAGTTCTCGCGGGGCCGAGACCCAGTACTTC.

This clonotype was recorded a few times. At one end the junction does not follow the germline gene, possibly because of a read error. The CDR3 loop is CSVRRQPSTDTQYF. In DNA form, the CDR3 reads TGCAGTGTTAGAAGGCAGCCTAGCACAGATACGCAGTATTTT. This chain uses TRBV20-1 with TRBJ2-3, with D uncertain. Germline lookup yields CDR1 DFQATT and CDR2 SNEGSKA (reference sequence). The CDR3 is 14 residues long.

The genes are TRBV5-1 and TRBJ2-1; D is possibly TRBD1 (5 bases). The V end lost 2 bases, the J end lost 6 bases, and 9 bases lay between the germline ends. The germline CDR1 and CDR2 sequences are SGHRS and YFSETQ. The CDR3 runs to 13 residues. In DNA, the CDR3 is TGCGCCAGCAGCTTTCATCAGGGCAATGAGCAGTTCTTC. It yields the protein CASSFHQGNEQFF.

This clonotype was counted ten times or more. V gene TRBV3-1 combines with J gene TRBJ1-2, with D maybe TRBD1 (6 bases). Trimming cost V 4 bases and J 7 bases, with 19 bases left between them. The germline CDR1 and CDR2 sequences are LGHDT and YNNKEL (reference sequence). This CDR3 has 15 residues. CDR3 nucleotides: TGTGCCAGCAGCCTACAGGGTGGTGGTTCTTTTGGCTACACCTTC. Translation gives CASSLQGGGSFGYTF.

This sequence joins TRBV4-2 and TRBJ2-3, with 8 bases identical to TRBD2. V lost 3 bases, J lost 3 bases, and 14 bases stayed unmatched. Germline assignment: CDR1 LGHNA and CDR2 YNFKEQ. There are 18 residues in the CDR3. CDR3 DNA: TGTGCCAGCAGCCAGGGGGACTCCGGCGGGGGGCCTACAGATACGCAGTATTTT. Residues: CASSQGDSGGGPTDTQYF.

The CDR3 here is CASSFGGTTDTQYF. The CDR3, as DNA: TGTGCCAGCAGCTTTGGGGGCACCACAGATACGCAGTATTTT. The chain carries TRBV7-2 and TRBJ2-3, with D maybe TRBD1 (6 bases). Deletions cut 3 bases from V and 2 bases from J, with 9 bases between. Germline-derived CDR1 and CDR2 are SGHTA and FQGNSA. The CDR3 consists of 14 residues.

This clonotype was recorded at least ten times. The rearrangement links TRBV7-2 to TRBJ2-1; D is tentatively TRBD1 or TRBD2 (6 bases each). CDR1 is SGHTA and CDR2 is FQGNSA in the germline V gene. The CDR3 has 17 residues. Trimming cost V 3 bases and J 8 bases, with 23 bases left between them. CDR3: CASSFGLRGAGADEQFF. DNA of the CDR3: TGTGCCAGCAGCTTCGGGTTAAGGGGGGCAGGGGCCGATGAGCAGTTCTTC.

This clonotype was seen ten or more times. The chain has TRBV7-2 and TRBJ2-1, with TRBD2 matching over 13 bases. This CDR3 comprises 16 residues. Trimming took 4 bases from V and 6 from J; bases not matched to a gene: 6. CDR1 and CDR2 (germline): SGHTA, FQGNSA. CDR3 coding DNA: TGTGCCAGCAGCTCATGGCGACTAGCGGGGGGCAATGAGCAGTTCTTC. Protein: CASSSWRLAGGNEQFF. Complete variable domain (other parts from reference TRBV7-2 and TRBJ2-1): GAGVSQSPSNKVTEKGKDVELRCDPISGHTALYWYRQSLGQGLEFLIYFQGNSAPDKSGLPSDRFSAERTGGSVSTLTIQRTQQEDSAVYLCASSSWRLAGGNEQFFGPGTRLTVL.

The DNA for the CDR3 is TGCAGTGCAGAGTTAGGGGACGGGGCAAGGACCCAGTACTTC. Residues: CSAELGDGARTQYF. The chain is built from TRBV20-1 and TRBJ2-5; D possibly matches TRBD1 or TRBD2 (5 bases each). The CDR3 contains 14 residues. Looked up from germline, CDR1 is DFQATT and CDR2 is SNEGSKA (reference sequence). V dropped 6 bases and J dropped 7 bases, with 21 bases sitting between them.

This clonotype was counted between two and nine times. This rearrangement joins TRBV12-3 or TRBV12-4 to TRBJ2-1, with D maybe TRBD2 (5 bases). Deletions cut 10 bases from V and 0 bases from J, with 13 bases between. There are 14 residues in the CDR3. The CDR3 here is CAIVVGSSYNEQFF. The CDR3 DNA sequence: TGTGCCATTGTAGTGGGGAGCTCCTACAATGAGCAGTTCTTC.

This clonotype appeared a few times. The chain combines TRBV5-1 with TRBJ1-4, with TRBD1 as a possible D gene (6 bases). Germline V lookup: CDR1 SGHRS, CDR2 YFSETQ. The CDR3 has 15 residues. V lost 4 bases and J lost 0, with 10 bases in between. The chain's CDR3 is CASSADRTTNEKLFF. CDR3 DNA: TGCGCCAGCAGCGCAGACAGGACAACTAATGAAAAACTGTTTTTT.

CDR3 loop: CSAHQGAPGGNEQFF. The CDR3 bases are TGCAGTGCCCACCAGGGGGCACCGGGGGGCAATGAGCAGTTCTTC. The rearrangement joins TRBV20-1 to TRBJ2-1, with D possibly being TRBD1 (8 bases). Germline loops: CDR1 DFQATT, CDR2 SNEGSKA (reference sequence). There are 15 residues in the CDR3. Between the trimmed V and J ends, which lost 6 bases and 6 bases, there was a span of 21 bases.

The chain joins TRBV5-1 to TRBJ2-3; D perhaps matches TRBD2 (5 bases). The germline gives CDR1 SGHRS, CDR2 YFSETQ. This CDR3 has 15 amino acids. V was clipped by 0 bases and J by 0 bases, with 8 bases between them. CDR3 sequence reads: CASSLGGESTDTQYF. The CDR3 DNA reads as TGCGCCAGCAGCTTGGGGGGAGAGAGCACAGATACGCAGTATTTT.

The V gene is TRBV5-5, the J gene TRBJ2-3; 10 positions match TRBD1. Per germline, CDR1 SGHKS and CDR2 YYEKEE (reference sequence). J was trimmed by 1 base and V by 3 bases; bases with no gene match: 8. There are 17 residues in the CDR3. Written as DNA, the CDR3 is TGTGCCAGCAGCTCCAGACAGGGGGCCATAGGCACAGATACGCAGTATTTT. Translation gives CASSSRQGAIGTDTQYF.

This chain uses TRBV10-3 with TRBJ2-7; D could derive from TRBD1 or TRBD2 (6 bases each). The CDR3 runs 17 residues. The germline V and J ends were trimmed by 6 bases and 0 bases, with 21 bases remaining between them. Germline assignment: CDR1 ENHRY and CDR2 SYGVKD. The CDR3 coding sequence is TGTGCCATCAGCCGGGGGCACAGGGAATTATACTCCTACGAGCAGTACTTC. Its translation: CAISRGHRELYSYEQYF.